This T cell receptor (beta chain) was profiled in a study of cytomegalovirus exposure and HLA in healthy donors. Study results and caveats: Sequences of the TCR beta chain were said to predict the HLA-A and HLA-B alleles of most subjects accurately. Most sequenced TCRs were rare (though some public TCRs occurred in many donors).

This CDR3 has 11 residues. From germline, CDR1 is GTSNPN and CDR2 SVGIG (reference sequence). V lost 3 bases and J 10 bases, leaving 10 bases between the germline ends. Healthy people donating bone marrow made up the donors. 13 Jbeta primers and 60 Vbeta primers were used for the PCR. Assay used: immunoSEQ multiplex PCR; TCRdb lists only in-frame clones, some missing. The data show about 140,000 clones, just over 70% seen once. About this clone: The antigen remains unidentified.

The sequenced sample was PBMCs. The rearrangement joins TRBV30 to TRBJ1-3; unclear D gene. This TCR came from a woman aged 25-40 years in good health and CMV-seronegative. The CDR3 DNA reads TGTGCCTGGAGCAATTCCATTACCATATATTTT. It translates to CAWSNSITIYF.